These T cell receptor beta chains were read from a single sample in a study of blood T cell repertoires in COVID-19. Method: immunoSEQ multiplex PCR; TCRdb's copy keeps in-frame clones and lacks some. Of 65,000 to 90,000 clones in the sample, around nine tenths were seen once. The sample consisted of peripheral blood. The receptor set was obtained from a human donor in a cohort sampled during active COVID-19. CDR3s include the opening cysteine and the closing phenylalanine or tryptophan. The order of the fields is J gene, D gene, clone size, V gene, CDR3 protein, CDR3 DNA. The D gene is left open where the match is weak. Only part of the rows carry a size: once, few, many, or a class if the clone is expanded.

j_gene: TRBJ2-7; d_gene: .; abundance: .; v_gene: TRBV18; CDR3aa: CASSPPSASTHEQYF; CDR3nt: TGTGCCAGCTCACCACCGTCGGCTAGCACCCACGAGCAGTACTTC
j_gene: TRBJ2-5; d_gene: .; abundance: .; v_gene: TRBV7-2; CDR3aa: CASSLRASETETQYF; CDR3nt: TGTGCCAGCAGCTTACGAGCGAGTGAGACAGAGACCCAGTACTTC
j_gene: TRBJ2-5; d_gene: TRBD2; abundance: .; v_gene: TRBV15; CDR3aa: CATSRVSLAGGPQYF; CDR3nt: TGTGCCACCAGCAGAGTGTCCCTAGCGGGGGGGCCTCAGTACTTC
j_gene: TRBJ2-1; d_gene: .; abundance: .; v_gene: TRBV29-1; CDR3aa: CSGTGNSEQFF; CDR3nt: TGCAGCGGCACAGGGAATTCTGAGCAGTTCTTC
j_gene: TRBJ2-3; d_gene: .; abundance: .; v_gene: TRBV12-5; CDR3aa: CASARGGGHRTDTQYF; CDR3nt: TGTGCTAGTGCCCGGGGAGGGGGGCACCGCACAGATACGCAGTATTTT
j_gene: TRBJ2-7; d_gene: .; abundance: .; v_gene: TRBV9; CDR3aa: CASSVGWQGLYEQYF; CDR3nt: TGTGCCAGCAGCGTAGGGTGGCAGGGTCTTTACGAGCAGTACTTC
j_gene: TRBJ2-1; d_gene: TRBD2; abundance: .; v_gene: TRBV5-1; CDR3aa: CASSLMLAVGDEQFF; CDR3nt: TGCGCCAGCAGCTTGATGCTAGCGGTGGGGGATGAGCAGTTCTTC
j_gene: TRBJ1-3; d_gene: TRBD1; abundance: .; v_gene: TRBV6-5; CDR3aa: CASSYTGGGRNTIYF; CDR3nt: TGTGCCAGCAGTTACACCGGAGGGGGCAGGAACACCATATATTTT
j_gene: TRBJ2-2; d_gene: TRBD1; abundance: .; v_gene: TRBV19; CDR3aa: CASSQGAGELFF; CDR3nt: TGTGCCAGTAGTCAGGGGGCCGGGGAGCTGTTTTTT
j_gene: TRBJ1-4; d_gene: .; abundance: .; v_gene: TRBV5-1; CDR3aa: CASTWGGLNEKLFF; CDR3nt: TGCGCCAGCACCTGGGGGGGGCTTAATGAAAAACTGTTTTTT
j_gene: TRBJ2-3; d_gene: TRBD2; abundance: .; v_gene: TRBV7-8; CDR3aa: CASSLVFGLAGAGDTQYF; CDR3nt: TGTGCCAGCAGCTTAGTGTTCGGACTAGCGGGGGCGGGTGATACGCAGTATTTT
j_gene: TRBJ1-2; d_gene: TRBD1; abundance: .; v_gene: TRBV5-1; CDR3aa: CASSLASGQGAIYGYTF; CDR3nt: TGCGCCAGCAGCTTGGCCTCGGGACAGGGGGCAATCTATGGCTACACCTTC
j_gene: TRBJ1-1; d_gene: .; abundance: few; v_gene: TRBV20-1; CDR3aa: CSATGNTEAFF; CDR3nt: TGCAGTGCTACCGGGAACACTGAAGCTTTCTTT
j_gene: TRBJ2-4; d_gene: TRBD1; abundance: .; v_gene: TRBV9; CDR3aa: CASSGGQFKNIQYF; CDR3nt: TGTGCCAGCAGCGGGGGACAGTTCAAAAACATTCAGTACTTC
j_gene: TRBJ1-5; d_gene: TRBD1; abundance: few; v_gene: TRBV5-8; CDR3aa: CASTRGDYSNQPQHF; CDR3nt: TGTGCCAGCACCAGGGGGGATTATAGCAATCAGCCCCAGCATTTT
j_gene: TRBJ1-1; d_gene: TRBD1; abundance: .; v_gene: TRBV9; CDR3aa: CASSHGTGTPEAFF; CDR3nt: TGTGCCAGCAGCCACGGGACAGGGACCCCTGAAGCTTTCTTT
j_gene: TRBJ1-3; d_gene: .; abundance: .; v_gene: TRBV3-1/TRBV3-2; CDR3aa: CASSQEWSSGNTIYF; CDR3nt: TGTGCCAGCAGCCAAGAGTGGAGCTCTGGAAACACCATATATTTT
j_gene: TRBJ2-5; d_gene: .; abundance: once; v_gene: TRBV7-9; CDR3aa: CASSSYPPQGGETQYF; CDR3nt: TGTGCCAGCAGCTCCTATCCCCCACAGGGTGGAGAGACCCAGTACTTC
j_gene: TRBJ2-7; d_gene: .; abundance: .; v_gene: TRBV27; CDR3aa: CASSLGANYEQYF; CDR3nt: TGTGCCAGCAGTTTAGGGGCGAACTACGAGCAGTACTTC
j_gene: TRBJ1-2; d_gene: .; abundance: .; v_gene: TRBV6-5; CDR3aa: CASSPRGGGYTF; CDR3nt: TGTGCCAGCAGTCCCCGGGGGGGTGGCTACACCTTC
j_gene: TRBJ2-3; d_gene: TRBD2; abundance: once; v_gene: TRBV10-3; CDR3aa: CAISDRSGVADTQYF; CDR3nt: TGTGCCATCAGTGATCGTAGCGGGGTCGCAGATACGCAGTATTTT
j_gene: TRBJ2-2; d_gene: .; abundance: .; v_gene: TRBV3-1/TRBV3-2; CDR3aa: CASSQGGTGELFF; CDR3nt: TGTGCCAGCAGCCAGGGGGGCACCGGGGAGCTGTTTTTT
j_gene: TRBJ2-1; d_gene: .; abundance: .; v_gene: TRBV19; CDR3aa: CASSIAAGFPQFF; CDR3nt: TGTGCCAGTAGTATAGCGGCGGGTTTTCCCCAGTTCTTC
j_gene: TRBJ2-3; d_gene: TRBD2; abundance: .; v_gene: TRBV3-1/TRBV3-2; CDR3aa: CASSLRYGGADTQYF; CDR3nt: TGTGCCAGCAGCCTCAGATATGGGGGGGCAGATACGCAGTATTTT
j_gene: TRBJ2-7; d_gene: .; abundance: .; v_gene: TRBV4-1; CDR3aa: CASSQDDRYEQYF; CDR3nt: TGCGCCAGCAGCCAAGACGACAGGTACGAGCAGTACTTC
j_gene: TRBJ2-3; d_gene: TRBD1; abundance: .; v_gene: TRBV14; CDR3aa: CASSQEFGTGFSSTDTQYF; CDR3nt: TGTGCCAGCAGCCAAGAATTTGGGACAGGGTTTTCTAGCACAGATACGCAGTATTTT
j_gene: TRBJ2-3; d_gene: .; abundance: .; v_gene: TRBV19; CDR3aa: CASSMQGTDTQYF; CDR3nt: TGTGCCAGTAGTATGCAGGGCACAGATACGCAGTATTTT
j_gene: TRBJ2-7; d_gene: TRBD1; abundance: .; v_gene: TRBV27; CDR3aa: CASSLGRGQGGPYEQYF; CDR3nt: TGTGCCAGCAGTTTAGGCCGCGGACAGGGGGGACCCTACGAGCAGTACTTC
j_gene: TRBJ1-6; d_gene: TRBD1; abundance: .; v_gene: TRBV5-6; CDR3aa: CASSLLETGYNSPLHF; CDR3nt: TGTGCCAGCAGCTTGCTCGAGACAGGGTATAATTCACCCCTCCACTTT
j_gene: TRBJ1-3; d_gene: .; abundance: once; v_gene: TRBV6-1; CDR3aa: CASSDGRYQGNTIYF; CDR3nt: TGTGCCAGCAGTGATGGCAGGTACCAGGGAAACACCATATATTTT
j_gene: TRBJ2-3; d_gene: TRBD2; abundance: .; v_gene: TRBV30; CDR3aa: CARSAGLAGAKDTQYF; CDR3nt: TGTGCCCGGAGTGCCGGCCTAGCGGGGGCGAAGGATACGCAGTATTTT
j_gene: TRBJ2-7; d_gene: .; abundance: .; v_gene: TRBV6-5; CDR3aa: CASRATGKGAYEQYF; CDR3nt: TGTGCCAGCAGGGCTACAGGGAAGGGGGCCTACGAGCAGTACTTC
j_gene: TRBJ2-7; d_gene: TRBD1; abundance: .; v_gene: TRBV7-2; CDR3aa: CASSFPGQGRHEQYF; CDR3nt: TGTGCCAGCAGCTTCCCGGGACAGGGGAGGCACGAGCAGTACTTC
j_gene: TRBJ2-5; d_gene: TRBD2; abundance: .; v_gene: TRBV9; CDR3aa: CASSVAGGRLETQYF; CDR3nt: TGTGCCAGCAGCGTAGCGGGGGGGCGCCTGGAGACCCAGTACTTC
j_gene: TRBJ2-3; d_gene: .; abundance: .; v_gene: TRBV7-2; CDR3aa: CASSLLRGTDTQYF; CDR3nt: TGTGCCAGCAGCTTACTCCGGGGGACAGATACGCAGTATTTT
j_gene: TRBJ1-2; d_gene: TRBD1; abundance: .; v_gene: TRBV18; CDR3aa: CASSPKQGNYGYTF; CDR3nt: TGTGCCAGCTCACCAAAACAGGGGAACTATGGCTACACCTTC
j_gene: TRBJ2-1; d_gene: TRBD2; abundance: .; v_gene: TRBV12-3/TRBV12-4; CDR3aa: CASSYPSSGERFF; CDR3nt: TGTGCCAGCAGTTACCCCTCGAGCGGGGAGCGGTTCTTC
j_gene: TRBJ2-6; d_gene: .; abundance: .; v_gene: TRBV15; CDR3aa: CATSSRSGANVLTF; CDR3nt: TGTGCCACCAGTTCCCGCTCTGGGGCCAACGTCCTGACTTTC
j_gene: TRBJ1-5; d_gene: .; abundance: .; v_gene: TRBV7-2; CDR3aa: CASSLQYSNQPQHF; CDR3nt: TGTGCCAGCAGCTTACAGTATAGCAATCAGCCCCAGCATTTT
j_gene: TRBJ2-5; d_gene: TRBD2; abundance: .; v_gene: TRBV29-1; CDR3aa: CRGGDQETQYF; CDR3nt: TGCAGGGGGGGGGACCAAGAGACCCAGTACTTC
j_gene: TRBJ2-1; d_gene: .; abundance: .; v_gene: TRBV7-7; CDR3aa: CASSKKIPQGTYIFWSNEQFF; CDR3nt: TGTGCCAGCAGCAAAAAAATACCACAGGGTACGTATATCTTTTGGTCTAATGAGCAGTTCTTC
j_gene: TRBJ2-1; d_gene: .; abundance: .; v_gene: TRBV7-2; CDR3aa: CASSLVAGQGYNEQFF; CDR3nt: TGTGCCAGCAGCTTAGTAGCGGGACAGGGATACAATGAGCAGTTCTTC
j_gene: TRBJ1-2; d_gene: TRBD1; abundance: .; v_gene: TRBV6-5; CDR3aa: CASRTGQGNYGYTF; CDR3nt: TGTGCCAGCAGGACGGGACAGGGCAACTATGGCTACACCTTC
j_gene: TRBJ2-2; d_gene: TRBD1; abundance: .; v_gene: TRBV7-6; CDR3aa: CASRLQGAQTGELFF; CDR3nt: TGTGCCAGCAGACTCCAGGGGGCACAGACCGGGGAGCTGTTTTTT
j_gene: TRBJ1-5; d_gene: .; abundance: few; v_gene: TRBV4-1; CDR3aa: CASSQDGQSPNRNQPQHF; CDR3nt: TGCGCCAGCAGCCAAGATGGACAGTCTCCGAACAGGAATCAGCCCCAGCATTTT
j_gene: TRBJ2-7; d_gene: .; abundance: .; v_gene: TRBV5-1; CDR3aa: CASSLVTSSYEQYF; CDR3nt: TGCGCCAGCAGCTTGGTGACTAGCTCCTACGAGCAGTACTTC
j_gene: TRBJ2-1; d_gene: TRBD2; abundance: once; v_gene: TRBV5-4; CDR3aa: CASSLTSGGVLYNEQFF; CDR3nt: TGTGCCAGCAGCTTGACTAGCGGGGGGGTTCTATACAATGAGCAGTTCTTC
j_gene: TRBJ2-5; d_gene: TRBD1; abundance: .; v_gene: TRBV5-4; CDR3aa: CASSLVDREETQYF; CDR3nt: TGTGCCAGCAGCTTGGTTGACAGGGAAGAGACCCAGTACTTC
j_gene: TRBJ2-7; d_gene: TRBD2; abundance: once; v_gene: TRBV6-2/TRBV6-3; CDR3aa: CASSYPTRLAGGANYEQYF; CDR3nt: TGTGCCAGCAGTTACCCCACAAGACTAGCGGGGGGAGCCAACTACGAGCAGTACTTC
j_gene: TRBJ1-4; d_gene: .; abundance: .; v_gene: TRBV21-1; CDR3aa: CASSIMLGTGYCEKLFF; CDR3nt: TGTGCCAGCAGCATAATGCTAGGGACAGGGTATTGTGAAAAACTGTTTTTT
j_gene: TRBJ2-7; d_gene: .; abundance: .; v_gene: TRBV18; CDR3aa: CASSPLPGKGYEQYF; CDR3nt: TGTGCCAGCTCACCATTGCCAGGAAAAGGCTACGAGCAGTACTTC
j_gene: TRBJ2-6; d_gene: .; abundance: .; v_gene: TRBV11-3; CDR3aa: CASSGGDSSSGANVLTF; CDR3nt: TGTGCCAGCAGTGGAGGGGACAGTAGCTCTGGGGCCAACGTCCTGACTTTC
j_gene: TRBJ1-2; d_gene: .; abundance: .; v_gene: TRBV6-5; CDR3aa: CASRVTGANYGYTF; CDR3nt: TGTGCCAGCAGGGTGACAGGAGCTAACTATGGCTACACCTTC
j_gene: TRBJ1-1; d_gene: .; abundance: .; v_gene: TRBV13; CDR3aa: CASSLWFSGTEAFF; CDR3nt: TGTGCCAGCAGCTTATGGTTTTCGGGCACTGAAGCTTTCTTT
j_gene: TRBJ2-1; d_gene: TRBD2; abundance: .; v_gene: TRBV9; CDR3aa: CASSMTSGGNNEQFF; CDR3nt: TGTGCCAGCAGTATGACTAGCGGGGGAAACAATGAGCAGTTCTTC